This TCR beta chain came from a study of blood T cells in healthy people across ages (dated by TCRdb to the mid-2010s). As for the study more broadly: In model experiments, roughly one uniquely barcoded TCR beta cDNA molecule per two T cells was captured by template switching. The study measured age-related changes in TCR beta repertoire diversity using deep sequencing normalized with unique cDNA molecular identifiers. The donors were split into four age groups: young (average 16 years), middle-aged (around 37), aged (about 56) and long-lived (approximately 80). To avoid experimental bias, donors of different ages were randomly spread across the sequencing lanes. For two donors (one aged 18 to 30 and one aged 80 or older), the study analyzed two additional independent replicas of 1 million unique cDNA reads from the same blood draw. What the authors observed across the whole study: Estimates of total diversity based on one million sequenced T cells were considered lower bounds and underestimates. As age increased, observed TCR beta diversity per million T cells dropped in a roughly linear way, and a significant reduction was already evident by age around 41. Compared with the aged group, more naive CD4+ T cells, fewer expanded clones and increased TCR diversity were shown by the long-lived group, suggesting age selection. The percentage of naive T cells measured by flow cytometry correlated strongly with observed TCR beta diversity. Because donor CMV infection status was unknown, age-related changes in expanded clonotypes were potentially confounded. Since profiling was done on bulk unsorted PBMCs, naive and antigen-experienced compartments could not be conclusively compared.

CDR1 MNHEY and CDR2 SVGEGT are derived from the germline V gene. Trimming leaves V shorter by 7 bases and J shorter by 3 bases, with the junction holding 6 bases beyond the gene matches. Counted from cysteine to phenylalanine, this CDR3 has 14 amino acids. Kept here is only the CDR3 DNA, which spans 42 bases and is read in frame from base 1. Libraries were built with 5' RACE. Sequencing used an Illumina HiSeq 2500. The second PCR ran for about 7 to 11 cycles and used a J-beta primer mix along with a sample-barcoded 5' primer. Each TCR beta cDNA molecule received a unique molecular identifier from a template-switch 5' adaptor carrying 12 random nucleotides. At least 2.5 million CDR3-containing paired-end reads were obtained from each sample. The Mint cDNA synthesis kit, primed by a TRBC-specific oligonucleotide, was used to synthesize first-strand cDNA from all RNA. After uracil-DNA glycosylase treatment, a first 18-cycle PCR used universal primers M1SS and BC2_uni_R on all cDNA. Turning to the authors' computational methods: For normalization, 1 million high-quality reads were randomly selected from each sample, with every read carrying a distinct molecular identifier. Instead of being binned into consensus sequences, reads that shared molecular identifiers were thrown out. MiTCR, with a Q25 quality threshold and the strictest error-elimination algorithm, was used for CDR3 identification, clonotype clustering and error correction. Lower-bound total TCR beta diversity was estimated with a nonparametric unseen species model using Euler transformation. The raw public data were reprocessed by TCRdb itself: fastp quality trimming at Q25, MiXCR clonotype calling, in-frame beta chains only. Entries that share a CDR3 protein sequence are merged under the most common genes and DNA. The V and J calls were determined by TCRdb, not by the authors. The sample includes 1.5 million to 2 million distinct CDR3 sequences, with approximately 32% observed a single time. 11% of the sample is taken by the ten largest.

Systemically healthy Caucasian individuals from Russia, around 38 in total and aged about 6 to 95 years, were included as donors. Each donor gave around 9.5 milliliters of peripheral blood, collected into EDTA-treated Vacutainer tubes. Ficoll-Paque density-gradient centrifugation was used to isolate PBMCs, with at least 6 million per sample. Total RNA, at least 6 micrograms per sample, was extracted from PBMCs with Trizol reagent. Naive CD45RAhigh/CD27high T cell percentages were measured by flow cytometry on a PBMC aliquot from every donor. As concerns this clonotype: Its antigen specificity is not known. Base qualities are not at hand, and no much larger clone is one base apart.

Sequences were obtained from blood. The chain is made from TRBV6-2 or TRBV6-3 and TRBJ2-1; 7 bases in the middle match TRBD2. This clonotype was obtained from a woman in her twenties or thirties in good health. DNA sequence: TGTGCCAGCAAGTATACTAGCGTCTACAATGAGCAGTTCTTC. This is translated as CASKYTSVYNEQFF.